This T cell receptor (beta chain) was identified in a study of blood T cell repertoires in COVID-19. Sequencing was performed with immunoSEQ multiplex PCR; in TCRdb, only in-frame clones are kept and a portion is missing. This sample carries roughly 150,000 clones, over 80% of them seen once, and the ten largest clones take roughly 8.8%. The CDR3 is 13 amino acids. V lost 6 bases and J lost 0, with 8 bases in between. The germline V gene encodes CDR1 KGHSH and CDR2 LQKENI. This chain uses TRBV18 with TRBJ1-1; D gene ambiguous. The sequencing sample was made of peripheral blood. This receptor was identified in a woman aged 80 or over with COVID-19, enrolled during active disease. The CDR3 spells CASSLTVNTEAFF. The DNA of the CDR3 is TGTGCCAGCTCGCTCACAGTGAACACTGAAGCTTTCTTT.